This T cell receptor beta chain was identified during a study of T cell repertoires in cytomegalovirus infection. In this sample, this clonotype turned up many times. As yet, its antigen is unknown. Findings and limits, study-wide: What dominated the ex vivo response were HLA-C-restricted CMV-specific TCR beta clonotypes.

TCRdb used MiXCR to reprocess the reads, holding one entry per CDR3 protein. The data show almost 500,000 distinct CDR3 sequences, approximately 11% seen once. Sample: PBMCs. The source of this sequence is a human donor in good health (CMV status not recorded). Some clones in this sample may be carry-over from other donors' samples.

The CDR3 loop reads CASSETSGSSEQFF. The CDR3 region has the DNA TGTGCCAGCAGTGAAACTAGCGGGAGCAGTGAGCAGTTCTTC. The chain combines TRBV25-1 with TRBJ2-1, with 11 nucleotides matching TRBD2. Looked up from germline, CDR1 is MGHDK and CDR2 is SYGVNS. This CDR3 has 14 residues. With V trimmed by 2 bases and J by 9 bases, 3 bases remained unmatched.